Listed below are T cell receptor beta chains from one sample, sequenced in a study of response to subunit inactivated influenza vaccine. TCRdb re-analysed the RT-PCR reads in MiXCR, keeping a single row per CDR3 protein. The sample yields more than 700,000 distinct CDR3 sequences, around 20% seen once. The sequenced sample was PBMCs from blood, obtained roughly 5 days after vaccination. Receptors were obtained from a man aged 50 or older who received an inactivated influenza vaccine. The CDR3 runs from the conserved cysteine through the conserved F or W. A D gene is named only where the DNA matches it firmly. Expanded clones are given a class, and other clones once, few, many or no size at all.

V: TRBV4-3
J: TRBJ1-3
size: NA
D: NA
DNA: TGCGCCAGCAGCCCGAGGGCATCAGGAAACACCATATATTTT
CDR3: CASSPRASGNTIYF

V: TRBV9
J: TRBJ1-5
size: few
D: NA
DNA: TGTGCCAGCAGCACAGATCTACAAGAGGGTCAGCCCCAGCATTTT
CDR3: CASSTDLQEGQPQHF

V: TRBV12-3/TRBV12-4
J: TRBJ1-3
size: many
D: NA
DNA: TGTGCCAGCAGGATGGGCTCTGGAAACACCATATATTTT
CDR3: CASRMGSGNTIYF

V: TRBV12-3/TRBV12-4
J: TRBJ1-2
size: NA
D: NA
DNA: TGTGCCAGCAGTTTAGCGCTCTGGGGCGACGGCTATGGCTACACCTTC
CDR3: CASSLALWGDGYGYTF

V: TRBV18
J: TRBJ2-6
size: NA
D: NA
DNA: TGTGCCAGCTCACCACCGGCAGGGAGCTCTGGGGCCAACGTCCTGACTTTC
CDR3: CASSPPAGSSGANVLTF

V: TRBV7-2
J: TRBJ1-2
size: few
D: TRBD1
DNA: TGTGCCAGCAGCCCGACAGGGCTCAAAATTACAAACTATGGCTACACCTTC
CDR3: CASSPTGLKITNYGYTF

V: TRBV5-1
J: TRBJ2-7
size: few
D: TRBD2
DNA: TGCGCCAGCAGCTTGCGGGGAAGCGGGAGGGCCTACGAGCAGTACTTC
CDR3: CASSLRGSGRAYEQYF

V: TRBV27
J: TRBJ2-3
size: NA
D: NA
DNA: TGTGCCAGCAGTTTATCCTGGACTAGGGGGACCCATACGCAGTATTTT
CDR3: CASSLSWTRGTHTQYF

V: TRBV20-1
J: TRBJ1-6
size: many
D: TRBD1
DNA: TGCAGTGCTAGAGAGACAGGGGGCGGTAATTCACCCCTCCACTTT
CDR3: CSARETGGGNSPLHF

V: TRBV5-5
J: TRBJ1-2
size: NA
D: NA
DNA: TGTGCCAGCAGCTTTCCTGGGGGTAACTATGGCTACACCTTC
CDR3: CASSFPGGNYGYTF

V: TRBV6-2/TRBV6-3
J: TRBJ2-1
size: NA
D: NA
DNA: TGTGCCAGCAAGCCCGCTTCAACGGGCCTACCGCGGGCTTTCTTC
CDR3: CASKPASTGLPRAFF

V: TRBV27
J: TRBJ1-1
size: NA
D: TRBD1
DNA: TGTGCCAGCAGTGGGACAGGTTTTCCAGAGAACACTGAAGCTTTCTTT
CDR3: CASSGTGFPENTEAFF

V: TRBV5-1
J: TRBJ2-2
size: NA
D: NA
DNA: TGCGCCAGCAGCCCAGGACTGGGGAACACCGGGGAGCTGTTTTTT
CDR3: CASSPGLGNTGELFF

V: TRBV6-1
J: TRBJ2-4
size: NA
D: NA
DNA: TGTGCCAGTCAGCGGTCCGTAGCGGAAAACATTCAGTACTTC
CDR3: CASQRSVAENIQYF

V: TRBV10-3
J: TRBJ2-5
size: NA
D: TRBD1
DNA: TGTGCCATCAACAACCCGGGACAGGAGCAAGAGACCCAGTACTTC
CDR3: CAINNPGQEQETQYF

V: TRBV25-1
J: TRBJ2-5
size: NA
D: NA
DNA: TGTGCCAGCAGTGAGGCGCAGGGCACTCAAGAGACCCAGTACTTC
CDR3: CASSEAQGTQETQYF

V: TRBV6-1
J: TRBJ1-2
size: few
D: TRBD1
DNA: TGTGCCAGCACCGAGCCCCGGACAGGGGGGGATGGCTACACCTTC
CDR3: CASTEPRTGGDGYTF

V: TRBV7-2
J: TRBJ2-7
size: few
D: TRBD2
DNA: TGTGCCAGCAGCCCCCTCCCCCGACTAGCGTACGAGCAGTACTTC
CDR3: CASSPLPRLAYEQYF

V: TRBV11-2
J: TRBJ1-3
size: few
D: NA
DNA: TGTGCCAGCAGCTTAGCAGGTCTCTCTGGAAACACCATATATTTT
CDR3: CASSLAGLSGNTIYF

V: TRBV28
J: TRBJ2-7
size: NA
D: TRBD1
DNA: TGTGCCAGCAGTTCCGGGACAGGGAGCTCCTACGAGCAGTACTTC
CDR3: CASSSGTGSSYEQYF

V: TRBV20-1
J: TRBJ1-3
size: few
D: NA
DNA: TGCAGTGCTAGGGACAACTCTGGAAACACCATATATTTT
CDR3: CSARDNSGNTIYF